The clone carrying this T cell receptor (beta chain) was detected ten times or more. This sample stems from a study of CXCR3 chemokines and chemotherapy response in bladder cancer. The CDR3 is 17 residues long. In germline, CDR1 is KGHSH, CDR2 LQKENI. With V trimmed by 2 bases and J by 6 bases, 9 bases remained unmatched. TCRdb fed the PCR reads into MiXCR, producing one record per CDR3 protein. This sample has about 8,900 distinct CDR3 sequences, with more than 20% found just once. Sampling was conducted from a patient whose treatment included neoadjuvant chemotherapy. This sequence joins TRBV18 and TRBJ2-2; 10 bases align to TRBD1. This clonotype was obtained from a human donor with bladder cancer that did not respond to neoadjuvant chemotherapy. The CDR3 loop is CASSPWDRGFEAGELFF. The CDR3 coding sequence is TGTGCCAGCTCACCATGGGACAGGGGCTTCGAAGCCGGGGAGCTGTTTTTT. The full variable domain, its missing parts supplied by reference TRBV18 and TRBJ2-2, is NAGVMQNPRHLVRRRGQEARLRCSPMKGHSHVYWYRQLPEEGLKFMVYLQKENIIDESGMPKERFSAEFPKEGPSILRIQQVVRGDSAAYFCASSPWDRGFEAGELFFGEGSRLTVL.